Listed here are 16 T cell receptor beta chains from one sample, sequenced in a study of cytomegalovirus exposure and HLA in healthy donors. PCR primers comprised 60 Vbeta and 13 Jbeta primers. Here immunoSEQ multiplex PCR was the method, and the copy in TCRdb shows in-frame clones only, minus some. The sample consists of roughly 90,000 clones, 85% to 90% of them appearing once. The sequencing sample was made of PBMCs. Source of these receptors: a young man in good health and CMV-seronegative.

This rearrangement joins TRBV27 to TRBJ2-7, with TRBD2 matching over 8 bases. CDR1 and CDR2 from the germline V gene are MNHEY and SMNVEV (reference sequence). This CDR3 comprises 15 residues. With 0 bases clipped from V and 4 bases from J, the junction kept 5 bases outside the gene matches. The chain's CDR3 is CASSLSGTSRYEQYF. The CDR3 bases are TGTGCCAGCAGTTTATCTGGGACTAGTCGATACGAGCAGTACTTC.

CDR3 protein: CASRPMDRGLYGYTF. The CDR3 DNA follows: TGTGCCAGCAGACCTATGGACAGGGGGCTCTATGGCTACACCTTC. The chain employs TRBV27 and TRBJ1-2, with TRBD1 matching over 11 bases. The CDR3 sequence is 15 residues long. The V and J ends lost 6 bases and 4 bases, in that order; junction bases with no gene match: 7. Germline CDR1 is MNHEY and CDR2 is SMNVEV (reference sequence).

This clone was observed a few times. The J gene is TRBJ1-4, the V gene TRBV6-1; the match to TRBD1 covers 7 bases. V was clipped by 3 bases and J by 8 bases; unmatched bases: 12. The CDR3 loop spans 16 amino acids. The germline gives CDR1 MNHNS, CDR2 SASEGT. CDR3 DNA sequence: TGTGCCAGCAGTGAGGGGACAGTTCCCAGTTCGGAAAAACTGTTTTTT. Its protein is CASSEGTVPSSEKLFF.

The rearrangement links TRBV6-1 to TRBJ1-1, with D maybe TRBD1 (5 bases). The CDR3 is made up of 15 amino acids. V was cut by 2 bases and J by 5 bases, with 15 bases left in between. Germline CDR1 is MNHNS and CDR2 is SASEGT. The CDR3 coding sequence is TGTGCCAGCAGTGAAAGCGGGGCAGGGAGGACTGAAGCTTTCTTT. Translating gives CASSESGAGRTEAFF.

The chain has TRBV28 and TRBJ2-1; D may be TRBD2 (5 bases). V was clipped by 7 bases and J by 9 bases, with 19 bases between them. The CDR3 sequence is 14 residues long. Germline CDR1 is MDHEN and CDR2 is SYDVKM. The CDR3 here is CASKDGAEAGEQFF. CDR3 DNA sequence: TGTGCCAGCAAGGACGGAGCCGAGGCGGGTGAGCAGTTCTTC.

The rearrangement links TRBV19 to TRBJ2-7, with 11 bases matching TRBD2. Germline CDR1 is LNHDA and CDR2 is SQIVND (reference sequence). The CDR3 length is 16 residues. J gave up 3 bases and V 6 bases, and 10 bases lay outside the gene matches. The CDR3 sequence: CASSLTLAGGNYEQYF. The CDR3 bases are TGTGCCAGTAGCCTTACCTTAGCGGGAGGGAACTACGAGCAGTACTTC.

The rearrangement joins TRBV15 to TRBJ2-1; 11 nucleotides line up with TRBD2. Germline assignment: CDR1 LNHNV and CDR2 YYDKDF (reference sequence). V trimming: 1 base; J trimming: 4 bases; junction bases outside the gene matches: 12. The CDR3 contains 19 residues. CDR3 sequence (DNA): TGTGCCACCAGCAGAGTCGTCCGAACTAGCGGGAGTCGGTACAATGAGCAGTTCTTC. This translates into CATSRVVRTSGSRYNEQFF.

This clone was counted a single time. The CDR3 DNA sequence: TGTGCCAGCGTCCCGGCCGGGGTTTTCGACGAGCAGTACTTC. It specifies CASVPAGVFDEQYF. The V call is TRBV7-9, the J call TRBJ2-7; D might be TRBD2 (5 bases). The CDR3 consists of 14 residues. Germline loops: CDR1 SEHNR, CDR2 FQNEAQ (reference sequence). The germline V and J ends were trimmed by 8 bases and 5 bases, with 19 bases remaining between them.

This clone was counted between two and nine times. V gene TRBV7-8 combines with J gene TRBJ2-1; TRBD2 is a possible D gene (6 bases). V dropped 1 base and J dropped 10 bases, with 29 bases sitting between them. Germline V gene data show CDR1 as SGHVS and CDR2 as FQNEAQ. CDR3 length: 19 amino acids. As DNA, the CDR3 is TGTGCCAGCAGCTTAGGAGAGCTGGGAGGTAGGCGAGGAGCATGGGAGCAGTTCTTC. The encoded protein is CASSLGELGGRRGAWEQFF.

The chain recombines TRBV6-1 with TRBJ1-1, with 7 bases aligning to TRBD1. This CDR3 region has 13 residues. Germline V CDR1 and CDR2: MNHNS, SASEGT. V was pared by 4 bases and J by 7 bases, with 6 bases of the junction left unmatched. CDR3 loop: CASSVRDRSEAFF. Here the CDR3 DNA reads TGTGCCAGCAGTGTCCGGGACAGAAGTGAAGCTTTCTTT.

V and J are TRBV7-8 and TRBJ1-2, with D possibly TRBD1 on 5 matching bases. CDR1 is SGHVS, CDR2 FQNEAQ, per germline. CDR3 length equals 12 residues. Trimming cost V 6 bases and J 8 bases, with 13 bases left between them. The CDR3 DNA sequence: TGTGCCAGCAGTTTCGACAGTGGAGGCTACACCTTC. It encodes CASSFDSGGYTF.

The chain employs TRBV6-1 and TRBJ1-4, with D possibly matching TRBD1 (5 bases). The CDR3 totals 13 residues. Looked up from germline, CDR1 is MNHNS and CDR2 is SASEGT. Between the trimmed V and J ends, which lost 10 bases and 3 bases, there was a span of 12 bases. The CDR3 DNA sequence: TGTGCCATTGCGGGGCCAGCTAATGAAAAACTGTTTTTT. Translated: CAIAGPANEKLFF.

The rearrangement uses TRBV7-2 and TRBJ2-5; perhaps TRBD1 as D (5 bases). TRBJ2-7 explains the end of the DNA better; the J call may be wrong. CDR3 length equals 19 residues. CDR1 is SGHTA, CDR2 FQGNSA, per germline. CDR3 sequence (DNA): TGTGCCAGCAGCATACACAGGCGCTTGACCGACAGAAGCTCCTACGAGCAGTACTTC. Protein sequence: CASSIHRRLTDRSSYEQYF.

J is TRBJ2-3 and V is TRBV5-1; perhaps TRBD1 as D (5 bases). Germline-derived CDR1 and CDR2 are SGHRS and YFSETQ. This CDR3 region has 15 residues. Trimming took off 4 bases at V and 0 bases at J, with 12 bases between the two ends. In DNA, the CDR3 is TGCGCCAGCAGCCAGGGTGGACCGAGCACAGATACGCAGTATTTT. This encodes CASSQGGPSTDTQYF. Using reference TRBV5-1 and TRBJ2-3 for the parts outside the CDR3, the full variable domain is KAGVTQTPRYLIKTRGQQVTLSCSPISGHRSVSWYQQTPGQGLQFLFEYFSETQRNKGNFPGRFSGRQFSNSRSEMNVSTLELGDSALYLCASSQGGPSTDTQYFGPGTRLTVL.

CDR3 in DNA: TGCGCCAGCAGCCAAGTTTGGGGGACTAGCGGATACGAGCAGTACTTC. Translated: CASSQVWGTSGYEQYF. This chain joins TRBV4-1 and TRBJ2-7; TRBD2 matches 11 bases. The CDR3 extends over 16 amino acids. Germline V gives CDR1 MGHRA, CDR2 YSYEKL. V lost 1 base and J lost 4; bases outside the gene matches: 6.

This clone was detected once. The chain uses TRBV7-6 and TRBJ1-4, with TRBD1 matching 8 bases. The V segment lost 5 bases and the J segment 8 bases; nucleotides outside the gene matches: 7. Germline V CDR1 and CDR2: SGHVS, FNYEAQ. CDR3 length: 14 amino acids. The CDR3 loop is CASSPRTGQEKLFF. CDR3 coding DNA: TGTGCCAGCAGCCCCAGGACAGGGCAGGAAAAACTGTTTTTT.